This is a list of T cell receptor beta chains from one sample in a study of blood T cell repertoires in COVID-19. TCRdb's copy holds only in-frame clones and misses some; the assay was immunoSEQ multiplex PCR. The repertoire has roughly 260,000 clones, approximately 82% of them found once; the top ten carry roughly 4.9%. The sequenced material came from peripheral blood. The source of these receptors is a woman older than 75 with active or convalescent COVID-19. CDR3s include the opening cysteine and the closing phenylalanine or tryptophan. The order of the fields is V gene, CDR3 length, clone size, D gene, J gene, CDR3 protein, CDR3 DNA. D genes are given only for firm matches. Clone size is not always given. Where it is, it says once, few, many or a class for expanded clones.

v_call: TRBV16
cdr3_length: 15
clone_size: few
d_call: .
j_call: TRBJ1-3
cdr3_aa: CASSQERVPGNTIYF
cdr3_nt: TGTGCCAGCAGCCAAGAGAGGGTCCCTGGAAACACCATATATTTT

v_call: TRBV3-1/TRBV3-2
cdr3_length: 16
clone_size: .
d_call: .
j_call: TRBJ1-6
cdr3_aa: CASRTGWGAYNSPLHF
cdr3_nt: TGTGCCAGCCGCACCGGTTGGGGGGCCTATAATTCACCCCTCCACTTT

v_call: TRBV29-1
cdr3_length: 13
clone_size: few
d_call: .
j_call: TRBJ1-1
cdr3_aa: CSVLGQVNTEAFF
cdr3_nt: TGCAGCGTTCTGGGGCAAGTGAACACTGAAGCTTTCTTT

v_call: TRBV6-6
cdr3_length: 15
clone_size: .
d_call: .
j_call: TRBJ2-5
cdr3_aa: CASSYSLALQETQYF
cdr3_nt: TGTGCCAGCAGTTACTCGCTAGCACTGCAAGAGACCCAGTACTTC

v_call: TRBV28
cdr3_length: 14
clone_size: few
d_call: TRBD1
j_call: TRBJ1-2
cdr3_aa: CASSLGQGNYGYTF
cdr3_nt: TGTGCCAGCAGTTTGGGACAGGGGAACTATGGCTACACCTTC

v_call: TRBV5-4
cdr3_length: 15
clone_size: .
d_call: .
j_call: TRBJ1-2
cdr3_aa: CASSPASRGNYGYTF
cdr3_nt: TGTGCCAGCAGCCCCGCCTCCCGGGGGAACTATGGCTACACCTTC

v_call: TRBV7-2
cdr3_length: 15
clone_size: .
d_call: TRBD1
j_call: TRBJ2-2
cdr3_aa: CASSSWGQGTGELFF
cdr3_nt: TGTGCCAGCAGCTCCTGGGGACAGGGCACCGGGGAGCTGTTTTTT

v_call: TRBV6-5
cdr3_length: 14
clone_size: .
d_call: .
j_call: TRBJ1-3
cdr3_aa: CASSIRNSGNTIYF
cdr3_nt: TGTGCCAGCAGTATCAGGAACTCTGGAAACACCATATATTTT

v_call: TRBV5-1
cdr3_length: 12
clone_size: .
d_call: .
j_call: TRBJ2-5
cdr3_aa: CASRREQETQYF
cdr3_nt: TGCGCCAGCAGACGGGAACAAGAGACCCAGTACTTC

v_call: TRBV19
cdr3_length: 14
clone_size: .
d_call: TRBD2
j_call: TRBJ2-1
cdr3_aa: CASSVREGRYGQFF
cdr3_nt: TGTGCCAGTAGTGTTCGGGAGGGCCGGTATGGGCAGTTCTTC

v_call: TRBV28
cdr3_length: 15
clone_size: .
d_call: .
j_call: TRBJ1-5
cdr3_aa: CASSLGGYSNQPQHF
cdr3_nt: TGTGCCAGCAGTTTAGGGGGGTATAGCAATCAGCCCCAGCATTTT

v_call: TRBV30
cdr3_length: 13
clone_size: few
d_call: TRBD2
j_call: TRBJ2-7
cdr3_aa: CAWSVASGYEQYF
cdr3_nt: TGTGCCTGGAGTGTGGCTAGCGGCTACGAGCAGTACTTC

v_call: TRBV6-1
cdr3_length: 16
clone_size: once
d_call: .
j_call: TRBJ1-2
cdr3_aa: CASSEALAGWNYGYTF
cdr3_nt: TGTGCCAGCAGTGAAGCGCTGGCAGGGTGGAACTATGGCTACACCTTC

v_call: TRBV19
cdr3_length: 13
clone_size: .
d_call: .
j_call: TRBJ1-1
cdr3_aa: CASRDGRGSEAFF
cdr3_nt: TGTGCCAGTAGGGACGGCAGGGGATCTGAAGCTTTCTTT

v_call: TRBV5-1
cdr3_length: 14
clone_size: once
d_call: TRBD1
j_call: TRBJ1-2
cdr3_aa: CASSQGTGNYGYTF
cdr3_nt: TGCGCCAGCAGCCAAGGGACAGGGAACTATGGCTACACCTTC

v_call: TRBV11-2
cdr3_length: 15
clone_size: .
d_call: TRBD1
j_call: TRBJ2-2
cdr3_aa: CASTLDFQGAGELFF
cdr3_nt: TGTGCCAGCACCTTAGATTTCCAGGGGGCCGGGGAGCTGTTTTTT

v_call: TRBV15
cdr3_length: 15
clone_size: once
d_call: .
j_call: TRBJ1-3
cdr3_aa: CATSRPQGARNTIYF
cdr3_nt: TGTGCCACCAGCAGGCCCCAAGGGGCTCGAAACACCATATATTTT

v_call: TRBV6-5
cdr3_length: 15
clone_size: few
d_call: .
j_call: TRBJ2-3
cdr3_aa: CASSWTRGPTDTQYF
cdr3_nt: TGTGCCAGCAGTTGGACGCGGGGGCCCACAGATACGCAGTATTTT

v_call: TRBV7-9
cdr3_length: 13
clone_size: .
d_call: .
j_call: TRBJ1-2
cdr3_aa: CASSSTGGNGYTF
cdr3_nt: TGTGCCAGCAGCTCGACGGGGGGCAATGGCTACACCTTC

v_call: TRBV10-2
cdr3_length: 13
clone_size: .
d_call: .
j_call: TRBJ1-1
cdr3_aa: CASSSQTNTEAFF
cdr3_nt: TGCGCCAGCAGCTCACAGACGAACACTGAAGCTTTCTTT

v_call: TRBV7-5
cdr3_length: 16
clone_size: .
d_call: .
j_call: TRBJ2-7
cdr3_aa: CARNLTGGKNSYEQYF
cdr3_nt: TGTGCCAGAAACCTCACCGGAGGGAAAAACTCCTACGAGCAGTACTTC

v_call: TRBV12-2
cdr3_length: 16
clone_size: .
d_call: .
j_call: TRBJ1-3
cdr3_aa: CASRGRDRRGGDTIYF
cdr3_nt: TGTGCAAGTCGGGGCCGGGACAGGAGGGGCGGAGACACCATATATTTT

v_call: TRBV18
cdr3_length: 14
clone_size: few
d_call: TRBD1
j_call: TRBJ1-1
cdr3_aa: CASSPTTGPTEAFF
cdr3_nt: TGTGCCAGCTCACCTACGACAGGGCCCACTGAAGCTTTCTTT

v_call: TRBV5-1
cdr3_length: 13
clone_size: .
d_call: TRBD1
j_call: TRBJ2-7
cdr3_aa: CASGTEYTYEQYF
cdr3_nt: TGCGCCAGCGGGACAGAATACACCTACGAGCAGTACTTC

v_call: TRBV12-3/TRBV12-4
cdr3_length: 13
clone_size: few
d_call: .
j_call: TRBJ1-5
cdr3_aa: CASSLRSNQPQHF
cdr3_nt: TGTGCCAGCAGTTTGCGGAGCAATCAGCCCCAGCATTTT

v_call: TRBV5-1
cdr3_length: 14
clone_size: .
d_call: .
j_call: TRBJ1-1
cdr3_aa: CASSWGRRGTEAFF
cdr3_nt: TGCGCCAGCAGCTGGGGCCGGAGGGGCACTGAAGCTTTCTTT

v_call: TRBV10-1
cdr3_length: 9
clone_size: .
d_call: TRBD1
j_call: TRBJ1-4
cdr3_aa: CASSEGQGF
cdr3_nt: TGCGCCAGCAGTGAGGGACAGGGATTT

v_call: TRBV9
cdr3_length: 17
clone_size: .
d_call: TRBD1
j_call: TRBJ1-3
cdr3_aa: CASSVDGGTVSGNTIYF
cdr3_nt: TGTGCCAGCAGCGTAGATGGAGGGACAGTCTCTGGAAACACCATATATTTT

v_call: TRBV11-1
cdr3_length: 16
clone_size: .
d_call: TRBD2
j_call: TRBJ2-2
cdr3_aa: CASSPRLAGDTGELFF
cdr3_nt: TGTGCCAGCAGCCCCCGACTAGCGGGGGACACCGGGGAGCTGTTTTTT

v_call: TRBV24-1
cdr3_length: 14
clone_size: once
d_call: .
j_call: TRBJ1-5
cdr3_aa: CATSGPGRYQPQHF
cdr3_nt: TGTGCCACCAGTGGTCCGGGTCGTTATCAGCCCCAGCATTTT

v_call: TRBV7-2
cdr3_length: 15
clone_size: .
d_call: .
j_call: TRBJ1-5
cdr3_aa: CASSLVRGASQPQHF
cdr3_nt: TGTGCCAGCAGCTTAGTGCGGGGGGCAAGTCAGCCCCAGCATTTT

v_call: TRBV27
cdr3_length: 15
clone_size: .
d_call: TRBD2
j_call: TRBJ2-1
cdr3_aa: CASSLGGRSYNEQFF
cdr3_nt: TGTGCCAGCAGTTTAGGCGGGAGGTCCTACAATGAGCAGTTCTTC

v_call: TRBV11-2
cdr3_length: 14
clone_size: .
d_call: .
j_call: TRBJ2-1
cdr3_aa: CASSLEGHYNEQFF
cdr3_nt: TGTGCCAGCAGCTTAGAAGGACACTACAATGAGCAGTTCTTC

v_call: TRBV5-4
cdr3_length: 15
clone_size: .
d_call: TRBD2
j_call: TRBJ2-3
cdr3_aa: CASSSTSGDADTQYF
cdr3_nt: TGTGCCAGCAGCTCGACTAGCGGGGATGCAGATACGCAGTATTTT

v_call: TRBV29-1
cdr3_length: 17
clone_size: .
d_call: TRBD2
j_call: TRBJ2-3
cdr3_aa: CSVVMGLAGDVTDTQYF
cdr3_nt: TGCAGCGTTGTGATGGGGCTAGCGGGGGATGTCACAGATACGCAGTATTTT

v_call: TRBV5-1
cdr3_length: 17
clone_size: .
d_call: .
j_call: TRBJ2-3
cdr3_aa: CASSEGPREPGTDTQYF
cdr3_nt: TGCGCCAGCAGCGAGGGGCCGCGGGAACCTGGCACAGATACGCAGTATTTT

v_call: TRBV3-1/TRBV3-2
cdr3_length: 16
clone_size: .
d_call: .
j_call: TRBJ1-2
cdr3_aa: CASSQGYQVTGYGYTF
cdr3_nt: TGTGCCAGCAGCCAAGGGTATCAGGTAACAGGTTATGGCTACACCTTC

v_call: TRBV19
cdr3_length: 13
clone_size: .
d_call: .
j_call: TRBJ2-4
cdr3_aa: CASSTGLKNIQYF
cdr3_nt: TGTGCCAGTAGCACCGGACTAAAAAACATTCAGTACTTC

v_call: TRBV30
cdr3_length: 14
clone_size: few
d_call: TRBD2
j_call: TRBJ2-5
cdr3_aa: CAWSGGGSGETQYF
cdr3_nt: TGTGCCTGGAGTGGCGGGGGGTCAGGCGAGACCCAGTACTTC

v_call: TRBV5-1
cdr3_length: 16
clone_size: .
d_call: TRBD2
j_call: TRBJ2-2
cdr3_aa: CASSWDPGTTTGELFF
cdr3_nt: TGCGCCAGCAGCTGGGATCCCGGGACTACTACCGGGGAGCTGTTTTTT

v_call: TRBV11-1
cdr3_length: 13
clone_size: once
d_call: .
j_call: TRBJ2-7
cdr3_aa: CASSLGTAYEQYF
cdr3_nt: TGTGCCAGCAGCCTAGGGACTGCCTACGAGCAGTACTTC

v_call: TRBV5-4
cdr3_length: 14
clone_size: .
d_call: .
j_call: TRBJ1-2
cdr3_aa: CASSLANRNYGYTF
cdr3_nt: TGTGCCAGCAGCTTGGCCAACAGGAACTATGGCTACACCTTC

v_call: TRBV15
cdr3_length: 16
clone_size: .
d_call: TRBD1
j_call: TRBJ1-1
cdr3_aa: CATSRDGGQMNTEAFF
cdr3_nt: TGTGCCACCAGCAGAGATGGGGGACAGATGAACACTGAAGCTTTCTTT

v_call: TRBV6-5
cdr3_length: 15
clone_size: .
d_call: .
j_call: TRBJ2-4
cdr3_aa: CASRAGRGNWDIQYF
cdr3_nt: TGTGCCAGCAGAGCCGGACGGGGGAATTGGGACATTCAGTACTTC

v_call: TRBV7-9
cdr3_length: 15
clone_size: .
d_call: .
j_call: TRBJ1-1
cdr3_aa: CASSPNAGWATEAFF
cdr3_nt: TGTGCCAGCAGCCCGAATGCGGGATGGGCTACTGAAGCTTTCTTT

v_call: TRBV7-2
cdr3_length: 12
clone_size: .
d_call: .
j_call: TRBJ1-6
cdr3_aa: CASSPYNSPLHF
cdr3_nt: TGTGCCAGCAGTCCATATAATTCACCCCTCCACTTT

v_call: TRBV14
cdr3_length: 14
clone_size: .
d_call: .
j_call: TRBJ1-2
cdr3_aa: CASSQERGGYGYTF
cdr3_nt: TGTGCCAGCAGCCAAGAGCGAGGAGGCTATGGCTACACCTTC

v_call: TRBV18
cdr3_length: 14
clone_size: once
d_call: .
j_call: TRBJ1-5
cdr3_aa: CASSPQGGNQPQHF
cdr3_nt: TGTGCCAGCTCACCCCAGGGCGGCAATCAGCCCCAGCATTTT

v_call: TRBV7-8
cdr3_length: 18
clone_size: .
d_call: TRBD2
j_call: TRBJ2-7
cdr3_aa: CASSLLGGLAGGSYEQYF
cdr3_nt: TGTGCCAGCAGCTTATTGGGGGGACTAGCGGGAGGATCCTACGAGCAGTACTTC

v_call: TRBV7-8
cdr3_length: 13
clone_size: few
d_call: TRBD1
j_call: TRBJ1-2
cdr3_aa: CASSRDSNYGYTF
cdr3_nt: TGTGCCAGCAGCCGGGACAGCAACTATGGCTACACCTTC

v_call: TRBV21-1
cdr3_length: 18
clone_size: .
d_call: .
j_call: TRBJ2-7
cdr3_aa: CASSKGNRRGPEYYEQYF
cdr3_nt: TGTGCCAGCAGCAAAGGGAACCGTAGAGGCCCAGAATATTACGAGCAGTACTTC

v_call: TRBV7-9
cdr3_length: 14
clone_size: few
d_call: .
j_call: TRBJ1-1
cdr3_aa: CASSFPGVVGEAFF
cdr3_nt: TGTGCCAGCAGCTTCCCAGGGGTGGTTGGTGAAGCTTTCTTT

v_call: TRBV24-1
cdr3_length: 16
clone_size: .
d_call: TRBD1
j_call: TRBJ2-3
cdr3_aa: CATSDFRGQGVGTQYF
cdr3_nt: TGTGCCACCAGTGATTTTCGCGGGCAGGGGGTAGGTACGCAGTATTTT

v_call: TRBV3-1/TRBV3-2
cdr3_length: 15
clone_size: .
d_call: TRBD1
j_call: TRBJ1-6
cdr3_aa: CASSHTDRGRSPLHF
cdr3_nt: TGTGCCAGCAGCCATACGGACAGGGGCCGGTCACCCCTCCACTTT